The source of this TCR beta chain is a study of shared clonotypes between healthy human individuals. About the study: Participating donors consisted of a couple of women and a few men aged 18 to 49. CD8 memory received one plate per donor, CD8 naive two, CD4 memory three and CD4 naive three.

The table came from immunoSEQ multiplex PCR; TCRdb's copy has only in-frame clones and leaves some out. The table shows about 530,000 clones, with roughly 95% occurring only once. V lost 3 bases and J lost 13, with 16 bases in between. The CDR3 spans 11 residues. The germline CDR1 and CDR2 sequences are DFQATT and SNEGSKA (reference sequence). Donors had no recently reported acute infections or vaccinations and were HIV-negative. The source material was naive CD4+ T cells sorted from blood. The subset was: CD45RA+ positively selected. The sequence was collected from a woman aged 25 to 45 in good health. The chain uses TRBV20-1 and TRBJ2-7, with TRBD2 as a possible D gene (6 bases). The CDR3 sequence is CSASGSGKRYF. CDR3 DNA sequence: TGCAGTGCTAGTGGTAGCGGAAAACGATACTTC.